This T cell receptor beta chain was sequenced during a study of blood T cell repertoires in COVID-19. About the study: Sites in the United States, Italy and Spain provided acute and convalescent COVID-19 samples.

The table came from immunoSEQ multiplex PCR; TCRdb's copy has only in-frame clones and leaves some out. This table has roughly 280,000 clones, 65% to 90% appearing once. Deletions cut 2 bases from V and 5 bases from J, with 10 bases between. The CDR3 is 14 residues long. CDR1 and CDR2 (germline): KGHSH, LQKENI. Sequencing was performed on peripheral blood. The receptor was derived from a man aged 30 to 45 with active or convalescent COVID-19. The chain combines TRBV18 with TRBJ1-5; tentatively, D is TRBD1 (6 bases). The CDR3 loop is CASSPSGEHQPQHF. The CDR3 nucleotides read TGTGCCAGCTCACCATCAGGGGAACATCAGCCCCAGCATTTT.